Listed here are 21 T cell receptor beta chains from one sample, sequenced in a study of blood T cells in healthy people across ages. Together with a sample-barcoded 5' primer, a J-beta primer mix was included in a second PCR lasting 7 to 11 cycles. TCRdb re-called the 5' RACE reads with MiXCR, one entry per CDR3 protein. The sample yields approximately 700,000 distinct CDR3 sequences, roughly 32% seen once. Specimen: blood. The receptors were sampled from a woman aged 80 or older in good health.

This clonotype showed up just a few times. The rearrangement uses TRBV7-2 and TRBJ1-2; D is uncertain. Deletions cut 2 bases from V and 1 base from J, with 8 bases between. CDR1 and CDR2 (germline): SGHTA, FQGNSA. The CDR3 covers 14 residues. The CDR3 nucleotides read TGTGCCAGCAGCTTATTCGGCAGTAACTATGGCTACACCTTC. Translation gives CASSLFGSNYGYTF.

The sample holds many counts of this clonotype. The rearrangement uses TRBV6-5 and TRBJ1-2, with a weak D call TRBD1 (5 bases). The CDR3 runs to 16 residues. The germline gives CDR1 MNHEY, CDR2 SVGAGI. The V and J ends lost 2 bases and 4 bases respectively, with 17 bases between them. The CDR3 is CASSYSGGEGVYGYTF. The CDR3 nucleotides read TGTGCCAGCAGTTACAGCGGAGGGGAGGGTGTCTATGGCTACACCTTC.

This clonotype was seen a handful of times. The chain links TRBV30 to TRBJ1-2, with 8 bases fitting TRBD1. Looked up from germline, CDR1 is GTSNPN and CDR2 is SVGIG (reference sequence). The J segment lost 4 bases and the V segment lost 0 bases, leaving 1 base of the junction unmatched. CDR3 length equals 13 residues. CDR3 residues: CAWSVGQGYGYTF. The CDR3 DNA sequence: TGTGCCTGGAGTGTAGGACAGGGCTATGGCTACACCTTC.

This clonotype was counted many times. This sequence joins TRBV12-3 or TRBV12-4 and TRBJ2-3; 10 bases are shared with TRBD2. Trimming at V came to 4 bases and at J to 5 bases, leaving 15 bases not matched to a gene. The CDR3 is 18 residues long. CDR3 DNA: TGTGCCAGCAGTTCCTCGAATAGCGGGGGGCCCCCCCGAGATACGCAGTATTTT. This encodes CASSSSNSGGPPRDTQYF.

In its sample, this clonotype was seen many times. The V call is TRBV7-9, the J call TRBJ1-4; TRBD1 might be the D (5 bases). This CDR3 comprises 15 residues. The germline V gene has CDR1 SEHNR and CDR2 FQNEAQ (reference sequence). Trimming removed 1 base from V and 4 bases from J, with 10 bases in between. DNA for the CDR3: TGTGCCAGCAGCTTAGGCGCAGGGCTTAATGAAAAACTGTTTTTT. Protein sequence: CASSLGAGLNEKLFF.

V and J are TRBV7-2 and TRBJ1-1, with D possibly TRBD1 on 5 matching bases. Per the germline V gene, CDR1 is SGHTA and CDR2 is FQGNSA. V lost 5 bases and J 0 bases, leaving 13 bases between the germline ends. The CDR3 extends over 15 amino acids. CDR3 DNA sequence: TGTGCCAGCAGCCTTAAACAGGCCGTGAACACTGAAGCTTTCTTT. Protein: CASSLKQAVNTEAFF.

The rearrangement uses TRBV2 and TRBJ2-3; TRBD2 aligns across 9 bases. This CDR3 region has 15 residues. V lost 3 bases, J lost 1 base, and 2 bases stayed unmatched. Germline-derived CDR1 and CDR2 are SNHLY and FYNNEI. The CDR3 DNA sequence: TGTGCCAGCAGTGATTCTAGCGGGGGCACAGATACGCAGTATTTT. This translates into CASSDSSGGTDTQYF.

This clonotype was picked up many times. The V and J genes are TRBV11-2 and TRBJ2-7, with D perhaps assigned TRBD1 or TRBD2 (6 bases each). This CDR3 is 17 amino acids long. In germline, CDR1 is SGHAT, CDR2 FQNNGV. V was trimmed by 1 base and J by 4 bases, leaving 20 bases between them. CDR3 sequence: CASSLVRGATSNYEQYF. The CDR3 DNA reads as TGTGCCAGCAGCTTAGTAAGGGGGGCCACTTCGAATTACGAGCAGTACTTC.

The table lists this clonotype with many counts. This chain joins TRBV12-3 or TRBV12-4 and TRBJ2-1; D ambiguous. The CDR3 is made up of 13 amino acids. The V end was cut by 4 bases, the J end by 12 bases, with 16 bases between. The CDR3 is CASSSRTVSAQFF. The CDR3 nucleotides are TGTGCCAGCAGTTCCCGGACGGTGTCCGCGCAGTTCTTC.

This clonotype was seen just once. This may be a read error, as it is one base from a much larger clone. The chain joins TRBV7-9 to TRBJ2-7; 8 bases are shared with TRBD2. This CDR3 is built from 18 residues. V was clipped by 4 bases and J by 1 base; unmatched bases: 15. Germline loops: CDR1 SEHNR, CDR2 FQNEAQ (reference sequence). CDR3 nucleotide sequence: TGTGCCAGCAGCTCCTTAACGGGGGGGACGCGGATGTCCTACGAGCAGTACTTC. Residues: CASSSLTGGTRMSYEQYF.

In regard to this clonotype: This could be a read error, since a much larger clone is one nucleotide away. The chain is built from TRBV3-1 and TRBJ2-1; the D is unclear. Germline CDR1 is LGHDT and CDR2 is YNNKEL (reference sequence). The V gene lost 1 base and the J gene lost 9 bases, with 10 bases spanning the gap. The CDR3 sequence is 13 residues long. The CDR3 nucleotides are TGTGCCAGCAGCCAAGGGCCTATCAGTGAGCAGTTCTTC. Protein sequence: CASSQGPISEQFF.

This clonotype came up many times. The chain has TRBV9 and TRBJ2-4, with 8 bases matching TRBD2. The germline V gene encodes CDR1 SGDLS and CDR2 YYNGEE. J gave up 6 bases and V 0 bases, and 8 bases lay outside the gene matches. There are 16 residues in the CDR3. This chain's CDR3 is CASSVEVRGAGNIQYF. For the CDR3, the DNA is TGTGCCAGCAGCGTAGAGGTGCGGGGGGCGGGAAACATTCAGTACTTC.

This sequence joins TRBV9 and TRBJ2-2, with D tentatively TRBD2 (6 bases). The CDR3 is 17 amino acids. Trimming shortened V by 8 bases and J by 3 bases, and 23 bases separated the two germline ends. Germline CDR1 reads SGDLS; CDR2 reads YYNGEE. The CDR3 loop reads CASSHPGTGAYTGELFF. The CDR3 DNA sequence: TGTGCCAGTAGCCACCCCGGGACGGGAGCATACACCGGGGAGCTGTTTTTT.

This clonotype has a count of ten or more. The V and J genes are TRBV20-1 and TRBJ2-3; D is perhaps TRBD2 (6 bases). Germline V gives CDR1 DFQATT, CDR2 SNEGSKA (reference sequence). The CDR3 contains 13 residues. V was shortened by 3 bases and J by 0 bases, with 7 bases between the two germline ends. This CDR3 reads CSASRGSTDTQYF. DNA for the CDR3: TGCAGTGCTAGTCGGGGGAGCACAGATACGCAGTATTTT.

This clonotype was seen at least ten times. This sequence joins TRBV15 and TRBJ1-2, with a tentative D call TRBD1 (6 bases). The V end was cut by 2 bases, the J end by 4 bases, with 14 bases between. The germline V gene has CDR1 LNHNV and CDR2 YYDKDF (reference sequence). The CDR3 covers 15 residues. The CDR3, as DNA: TGTGCCACCAGCAGAATAGGGGGGGAAACCTATGGCTACACCTTC. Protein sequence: CATSRIGGETYGYTF. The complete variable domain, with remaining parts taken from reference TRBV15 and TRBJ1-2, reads DAMVIQNPRYQVTQFGKPVTLSCSQTLNHNVMYWYQQKSSQAPKLLFHYYDKDFNNEADTPDNFQSRRPNTSFCFLDIRSPGLGDTAMYLCATSRIGGETYGYTFGSGTRLTVV.

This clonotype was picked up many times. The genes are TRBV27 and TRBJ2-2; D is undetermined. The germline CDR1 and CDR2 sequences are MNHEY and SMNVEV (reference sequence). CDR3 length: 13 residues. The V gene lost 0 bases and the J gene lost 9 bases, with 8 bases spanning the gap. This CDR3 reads CASSLSSFRELFF. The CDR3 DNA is TGTGCCAGCAGTTTATCGAGTTTTCGGGAGCTGTTTTTT.

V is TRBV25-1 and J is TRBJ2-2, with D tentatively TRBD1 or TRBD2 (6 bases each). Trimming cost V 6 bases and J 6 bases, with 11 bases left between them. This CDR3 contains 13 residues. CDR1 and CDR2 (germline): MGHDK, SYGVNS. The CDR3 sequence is CASSSGAAGELFF. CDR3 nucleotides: TGTGCCAGCAGCTCGGGGGCCGCCGGGGAGCTGTTTTTT.

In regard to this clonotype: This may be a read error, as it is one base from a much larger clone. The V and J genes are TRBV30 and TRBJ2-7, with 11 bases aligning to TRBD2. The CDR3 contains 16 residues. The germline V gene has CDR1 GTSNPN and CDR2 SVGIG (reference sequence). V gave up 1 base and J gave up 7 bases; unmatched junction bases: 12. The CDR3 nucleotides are TGTGCCTGGAGTGATGATAGCGGGGGGGCCGGAAATGAGCAGTACTTC. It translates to CAWSDDSGGAGNEQYF.

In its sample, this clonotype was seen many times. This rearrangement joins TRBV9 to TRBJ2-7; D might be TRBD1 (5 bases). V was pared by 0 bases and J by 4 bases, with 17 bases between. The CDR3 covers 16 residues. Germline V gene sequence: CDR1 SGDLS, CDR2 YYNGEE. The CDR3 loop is CASSVAGMGPPYEQYF. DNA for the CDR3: TGTGCCAGCAGCGTAGCTGGAATGGGGCCTCCTTACGAGCAGTACTTC.

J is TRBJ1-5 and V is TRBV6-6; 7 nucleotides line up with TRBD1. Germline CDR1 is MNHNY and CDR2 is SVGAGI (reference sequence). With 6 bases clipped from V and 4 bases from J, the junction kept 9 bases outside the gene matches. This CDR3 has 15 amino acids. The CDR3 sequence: CASSAPGGSNQPQHF. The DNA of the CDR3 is TGTGCCAGCAGCGCCCCAGGGGGAAGTAATCAGCCCCAGCATTTT.

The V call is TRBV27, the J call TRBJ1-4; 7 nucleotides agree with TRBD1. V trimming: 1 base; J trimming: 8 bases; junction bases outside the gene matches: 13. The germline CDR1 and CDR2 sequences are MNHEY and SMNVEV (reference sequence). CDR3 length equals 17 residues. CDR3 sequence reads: CASSLYGDSFMREKLFF. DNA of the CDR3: TGTGCCAGCAGTTTATATGGGGACAGTTTTATGAGGGAAAAACTGTTTTTT.